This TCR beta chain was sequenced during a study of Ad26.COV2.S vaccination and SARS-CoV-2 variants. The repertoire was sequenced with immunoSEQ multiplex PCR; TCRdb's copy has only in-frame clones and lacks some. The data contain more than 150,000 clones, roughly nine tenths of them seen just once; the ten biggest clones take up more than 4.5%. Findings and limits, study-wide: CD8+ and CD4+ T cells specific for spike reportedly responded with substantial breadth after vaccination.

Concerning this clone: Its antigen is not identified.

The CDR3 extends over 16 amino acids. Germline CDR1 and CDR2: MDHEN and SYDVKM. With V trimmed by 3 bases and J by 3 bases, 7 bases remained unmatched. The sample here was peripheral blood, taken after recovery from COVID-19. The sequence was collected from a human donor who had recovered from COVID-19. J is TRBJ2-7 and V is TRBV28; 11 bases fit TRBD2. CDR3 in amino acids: CASSLASGRNYYEQYF. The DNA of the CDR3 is TGTGCCAGCAGTTTGGCTAGCGGGAGGAACTACTACGAGCAGTACTTC.